This T cell receptor (beta chain) was identified during a study of blood T cell repertoires in COVID-19 (dated by TCRdb to about 2020). Describing the broader study: The collaborator samples originated in the United States, Italy and Spain and spanned the acute and convalescent phases of COVID-19. The sample metadata nearly always contained a de-identified subject ID, COVID-19 status, age in years and sex. The samples were drawn from two sources: the first 160 participants of the ongoing ImmuneRACE study, and 950 to 1,500 subjects contributed by 6 global collaborators. The dataset comprised deeply sampled blood TCRbeta repertoires from subjects exposed to, actively infected with, or recovered from COVID-19. Where available, HLA class I and class II types were obtained from metadata supplied by the sample provider rather than from assay-based typing. The prospective study material was composed of cDNA or gDNA derived from T cells, B-cell-depleted T cells, or PBMCs. The repertoires were released in a freely available public database intended as a resource for research on the immune response to SARS-CoV-2. Beyond this particular receptor, the publication reports: How much clinical and demographic metadata was included differed by source and by participant, and the metadata was provided uncurated.

TCRbeta CDR3 regions were amplified from genomic DNA by means of the immunoSEQ Assay, a bias-controlled multiplex PCR. The authors' analysis ran thus. The number of nucleated cells in each sample was estimated by amplification of reference gene primers within the assay. To quantify the absolute abundance of each unique TCRbeta CDR3 rearrangement, sequence reads were collapsed and filtered. For each sample, productive Simpson clonality was calculated by taking the square root of Simpson's diversity index across productive rearrangements. In its TCRdb copy, this immuneACCESS table keeps in-frame sequences only and misses some clones. Where compared with another copy, unresolved V genes explain less than half of these, and the others have no known cause. V and J calls and clone size are as listed in that table; D and trimming were resolved from the DNA. The sample table holds around 240,000 clones, of which about 86% were seen once. Together, the top ten hold around 2.9% of the sample.

With regard to this clone: Its antigen is unknown. The input lacks base qualities; no much larger clone sits a single base away.

Trimming costs V 4 bases and J 0 bases, and their ends lie 12 bases apart. Sequences SEHNR (CDR1) and FQNEAQ (CDR2) are obtained from the germline V gene (reference sequence). Reading from cysteine to phenylalanine, the CDR3 counts 15 amino acids. The DNA shown is the 45-base CDR3, in frame from base 1. A second Seattle source provided samples from volunteer blood donors who had recovered from COVID-19. The collaborating institutions used their own protocols to collect whole blood in K2EDTA tubes. For TCRbeta analysis, collaborator samples were shipped as frozen whole blood, as isolated PBMCs, or as DNA extracted from either sample type.

The V and J segments used are TRBV7-9 and TRBJ2-5, with the D gene not confidently named. Input material: peripheral blood. The receptor was isolated from a woman in her 30s who had recovered from COVID-19. The sequenced DNA: TGTGCCAGCAGCTCCTACGTTATGAACCAAGAGACCCAGTACTTC. Translated, it reads CASSSYVMNQETQYF.